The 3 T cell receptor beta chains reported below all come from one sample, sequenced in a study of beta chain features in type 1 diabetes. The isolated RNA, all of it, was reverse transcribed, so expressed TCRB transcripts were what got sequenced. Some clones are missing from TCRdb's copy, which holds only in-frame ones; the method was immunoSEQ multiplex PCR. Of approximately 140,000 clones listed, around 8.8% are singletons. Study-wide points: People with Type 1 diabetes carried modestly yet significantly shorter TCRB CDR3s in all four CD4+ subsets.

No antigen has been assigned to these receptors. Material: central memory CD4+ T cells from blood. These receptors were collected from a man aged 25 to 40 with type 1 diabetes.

The CDR3, as DNA: TGTGCCAGCAGGTCAGGGTTCTCCTACAATGAGCAGTTCTTC. This encodes CASRSGFSYNEQFF. The chain carries TRBV11-2 and TRBJ2-1, with D possibly TRBD1 on 5 matching bases. Germline V gives CDR1 SGHAT, CDR2 FQNNGV. The V gene lost 6 bases and the J gene lost 0 bases, with 9 bases spanning the gap. CDR3 length: 14 amino acids.

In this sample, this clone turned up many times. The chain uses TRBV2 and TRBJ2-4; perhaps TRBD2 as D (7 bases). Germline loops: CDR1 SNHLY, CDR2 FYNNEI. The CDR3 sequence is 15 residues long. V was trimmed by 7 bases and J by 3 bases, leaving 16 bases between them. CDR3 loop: CASTGRGAGKNIQYF. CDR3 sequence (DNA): TGTGCCAGCACCGGACGGGGGGCAGGCAAAAACATTCAGTACTTC. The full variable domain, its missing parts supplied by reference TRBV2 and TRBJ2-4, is EPEVTQTPSHQVTQMGQEVILRCVPISNHLYFYWYRQILGQKVEFLVSFYNNEISEKSEIFDDQFSVERPDGSNFTLKIRSTKLEDSAMYFCASTGRGAGKNIQYFGAGTRLSVL.

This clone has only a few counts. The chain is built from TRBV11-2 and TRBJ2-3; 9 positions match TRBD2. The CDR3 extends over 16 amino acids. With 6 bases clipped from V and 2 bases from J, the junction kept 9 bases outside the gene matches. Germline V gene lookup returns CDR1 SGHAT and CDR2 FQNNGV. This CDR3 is CASSFLAGADTDTQYF. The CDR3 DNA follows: TGTGCCAGCAGTTTCTTAGCGGGGGCCGACACAGATACGCAGTATTTT.